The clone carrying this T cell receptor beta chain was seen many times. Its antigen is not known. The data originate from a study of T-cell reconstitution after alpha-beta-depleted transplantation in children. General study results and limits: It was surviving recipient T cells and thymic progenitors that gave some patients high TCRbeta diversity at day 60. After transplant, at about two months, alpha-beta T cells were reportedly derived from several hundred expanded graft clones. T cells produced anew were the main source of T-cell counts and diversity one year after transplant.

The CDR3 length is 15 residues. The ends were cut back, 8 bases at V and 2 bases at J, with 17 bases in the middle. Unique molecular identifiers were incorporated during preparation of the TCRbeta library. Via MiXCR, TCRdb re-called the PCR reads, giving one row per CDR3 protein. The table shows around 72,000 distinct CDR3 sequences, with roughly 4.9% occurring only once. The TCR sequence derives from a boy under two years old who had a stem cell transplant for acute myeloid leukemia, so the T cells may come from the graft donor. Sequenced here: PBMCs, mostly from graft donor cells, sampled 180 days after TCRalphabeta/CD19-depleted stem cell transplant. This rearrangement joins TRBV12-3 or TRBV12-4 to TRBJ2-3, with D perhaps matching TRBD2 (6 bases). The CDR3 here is CASSPRLALTDTQYF. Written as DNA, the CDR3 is TGTGCCAGCTCCCCAAGGCTAGCGCTCACAGATACGCAGTATTTT.